The sequence of this T cell receptor beta chain was determined in a study of tumor-infiltrating lymphocytes in primary liver carcinoma (dated by TCRdb to the late 2010s). Concerning the study at large: Hepatocellular carcinoma (four) or combined HCC and intrahepatic cholangiocarcinoma (one) was present in the five patients, who were three men and two women aged 30 to 69 years. The study combined TCRbeta repertoire sequencing, expression microarrays and whole-exome sequencing across five regions of each liver tumor, with adjacent normal tissue and blood. Samples yielded roughly 3.5 to 7.13 million productive TCRbeta reads; read depth did not differ significantly between tissue types. TCRbeta repertoire sequencing covered 35 specimens from 5 patients: roughly 25 tumor regions, 5 adjacent noncancerous liver tissues and 5 peripheral blood samples. To link TCRbeta repertoire diversity with the local molecular phenotype, the approximately 25 tumor region samples were profiled using Agilent mRNA microarrays. The tumors of the five patients were staged as T1-T3 N0M0, with maximum diameters ranging from roughly 4 to 10 cm. Reproducibility between technical replicate repertoires was high, with correlation coefficients above 0.95 and mean shared-clone rates about 0.9. Study-wide conclusions, independent of this receptor: Repertoire overlap was higher between tumor regions (mean about 35%) than tumor-adjacent (approximately 17%) or tumor-blood (about 14%) pairs, consistent with antigen-driven expansion. Only roughly 7-25% of top clones appeared in all five regions of a tumor, which suggests that tumor-infiltrating T cells are spatially heterogeneous. Only the TCR beta chain was sequenced, which likely underestimates true repertoire diversity because unpaired alpha chains were not captured. With just a handful of patients in the study, the authors point out that the findings should be validated in a larger study. Since the samples were bulk and unsorted, there was no way to compare CD4+ and CD8+ T cell repertoires. A significantly larger repertoire fraction was made up by the top 250 clones in tumors than in blood (p = 0.039).

This clonotype came up once. It lacks a known antigen. At one end the junction does not follow the germline gene, possibly because of a read error. Total RNA and DNA were co-extracted from about 19-30 mg of bulk tissue with the AllPrep DNA/RNA mini kit, without cell sorting. Between late 2015 and 2016, five patients in China with histopathologically diagnosed primary liver carcinoma had surgical resection. At the time of sampling, the patients were treatment-naive and had chronic HBV infection. Each tumor was sampled at five spatially separated regions: the tumor centre plus the superior, inferior, left-lateral and right-lateral poles. Histological examination found more than 75% viable tumor cells in every tumor sample. Fresh tumor and adjacent tissue pieces were bisected; one half was stored in RNAlater at -80°C, the other sent for histology. Spanning cysteine to phenylalanine, the CDR3 consists of 14 amino acids. Only CDR3 DNA remains: 42 bases, in frame from the first base. CDR1 and CDR2 (SGHAT, FQDESV) derive from the germline V gene (reference sequence).

Using a constant-region primer and ProtoScript II reverse transcriptase, TCRbeta-specific cDNA was reverse-transcribed from around 520 ng total RNA. Three nested multiplex PCR rounds, following a slightly modified ARM-PCR procedure, were used to build the TCRbeta libraries. The first two PCR rounds used multiplex TRBV1-TRBV30 forward primers with a Cbeta reverse primer, each for 10 to 11 cycles. Sample barcodes and Illumina adapters were added in a final 25-cycle PCR using Deep VentR polymerase. Before sequencing, amplicons between 200 and 500 bp were purified from gel using a QIAquick gel extraction kit. An Illumina HiSeq 2500 was used to sequence the TCRbeta amplicons, generating 250-bp paired-end reads. The published analysis was carried out like this. Reads were quality-trimmed with Trimmomatic v0.33, and paired reads were merged with FLASH v1.2.11 to recover full CDR3 sequences. V, D and J germline segments were assigned to the rearranged TCRbeta sequences by MiGEC v1.2.1b. Clonotype statistics and Shannon-Wiener diversity indices were computed with VDJtools v1.0.0. Except for diversity analysis, only each sample's 250 most abundant clonotypes were used in subsequent analyses to reduce sampling bias. The public reads were reprocessed in TCRdb via fastp at Q25 and MiXCR, keeping in-frame beta chains. Identical CDR3 protein sequences are pooled into one entry, listed with their most common genes and DNA. These V and J calls rely on TCRdb rather than the paper's analysis. For this sample there are approximately 110,000 distinct CDR3 sequences; about 68% appear just once. The ten biggest clones cover approximately 9.9% of the sample.

This receptor was identified in an older woman with primary liver carcinoma and hepatitis B virus infection. Recombination linked TRBV11-1 to TRBJ2-1; 8 middle bases align to TRBD2. The sequenced sample was liver tumor tissue from sampling region 1. The sample's cell subset or site label, in plain terms: tumor region T1, superior pole. The nucleotide sequence reads as follows: TGTGCCAGCAGCGAGATCAGGACAGAGCGGGAGCAGCTCTTC. It codes for CASSEIRTEREQLF.